This T cell receptor beta chain derives from a study of T cell changes during pregnancy in multiple sclerosis. Germline CDR1 reads LNHDA; CDR2 reads SQIVND (reference sequence). V lost 8 bases and J lost 11; bases outside the gene matches: 13. The CDR3 extends over 13 amino acids. This clone was counted only a few times. Clones were sequenced by immunoSEQ multiplex PCR, and TCRdb holds only the in-frame ones, with some missing. This sample has 40,000 to 45,000 clones, with 89% found just once. This sequence joins TRBV19 and TRBJ1-1, with 8 positions matching TRBD1. The receptor's source is a female donor with multiple sclerosis, enrolled in a pregnancy study. Sample: CD4+ T cells from peripheral blood mononuclear cells, taken in the first trimester of pregnancy. The CDR3 nucleotides read TGTGCCAGTGGCCCGACCAAGGACAGGGCGGCTTTCTTT. Translating it yields CASGPTKDRAAFF. The entire variable domain, with the rest obtained from reference TRBV19 and TRBJ1-1, is as follows: DGGITQSPKYLFRKEGQNVTLSCEQNLNHDAMYWYRQDPGQGLRLIYYSQIVNDFQKGDIAEGYSVSREKKESFPLTVTSAQKNPTAFYLCASGPTKDRAAFFGQGTRLTVV.